What follows describes a single T cell receptor beta chain. This clonotype was observed a handful of times. Its antigen target is currently unknown. No much larger clonotype is one base removed from it; base qualities were not supplied. The time point tag for this specimen amounts to: newly diagnosed GD, antithyroid drugs for less than 3 months. For both TCR sequencing and RNA sequencing, RNA was extracted from PBMCs using TRIzol. The diagnosis of Graves' disease was made according to American Thyroid Association guidelines. The patients came from an endocrinology department in Xi'an, China. Each patient gave approximately 10 milliliters of peripheral blood, collected in an EDTA anticoagulant tube. PBMCs were isolated by Ficoll Paque Plus density gradient separation without further T cell sorting. An Agilent 2100 Bioanalyzer and agarose gel were used to assess RNA quality, and a NanoDrop 2000 was used to measure RNA concentration.

The record originates from a study of regulatory T cells in long-lasting Graves disease (dated by TCRdb to the early 2020s). Study-wide context: Patients with newly diagnosed Graves' disease had been on antithyroid drugs for under 3 months. The study took place in China and was registered as a clinical trial. Peripheral blood TCR sequencing and RNA sequencing compared persistent Graves' disease patients with newly diagnosed Graves' disease patients. A total of around 35 samples underwent TCR sequencing, from roughly 13 patients with persistent Graves' disease and 20 patients with newly diagnosed Graves' disease. The investigation overall reported the following: Only peripheral blood was studied, because thyroid tissue, the primary lesion, was inaccessible. More public clonotypes were shared among persistent patients (around 2,600) than among newly diagnosed patients (more than 950). The authors acknowledged the small sample size as a limitation that may reduce accuracy. Sequencing and analysis were restricted to the TCR beta chain. Persistent Graves' disease patients showed lower TCR Shannon entropy and fewer highly expanded clones than newly diagnosed patients, suggesting clonal expansion.

The library was prepared using multiplex PCR. Sequenced on an Illumina HiSeq 4000. iRepertoire HTBI primers and Arm-PCR amplification of CDR3 regions were used to construct TCR beta libraries. Before sequencing, the PCR products underwent gel purification. The original methods were these. A total of fewer than 65 TRBV and some 15 TRBJ segments were identified across samples and were used for gene usage analysis of CDR3 amino acid clonotypes. COPE and FqMerger were used to merge filtered high-quality paired reads into contigs. Contigs were aligned with BLAST to IMGT TRBV, TRBD and TRBJ reference genes, and CDR3 was defined per IMGT. Clonotypes above 0.1% frequency were classified as highly expanded clones. Shannon entropy was used to measure repertoire diversity, and the Gini coefficient was used to measure V-J evenness. Clonotypes shared by more than one individual were considered public. TCRdb took the public reads, trimmed them with fastp at Q25, ran MiXCR for clone calling and kept in-frame beta chains. Duplicate CDR3 protein sequences are folded into a single record with the most common DNA and genes. V and J calls and clone size were set by TCRdb, not the authors. This sample is represented by over 500,000 distinct CDR3 sequences; 15% to 20% of them were singletons. Of the sample, around a sixth is held by the ten largest clones.

These data also formed part of another study, on T cells in Graves' hyperthyroidism and ophthalmopathy. The second study reports: Stable Graves' hyperthyroidism was defined as the absence of progression to ophthalmopathy over 18 months of follow-up. The hyperthyroidism patients were between 18 and 65 years old and newly diagnosed, with a disease duration of less than 2 months. Patients with uncontrolled infections, other autoimmune diseases, pregnancy or lactation were excluded. Diagnoses relied on clinical symptoms, serum thyroxine and TRAb, thyroid ultrasound and orbital computed tomography. A first-round RT-PCR of the TCR CDR3 used the HTBI primer set with the Qiagen OneStep RT-PCR kit. Blood samples also contained most of the expanded thyroid clonotypes (frequency above 0.001), which suggests that blood repertoires may reflect thyroid immune responses. Ophthalmopathy was separated from stable hyperthyroidism by a 13 V-J signature model, with 85% to 90% sensitivity and approximately 84% specificity obtained in cross-validation and 80%/75% obtained in testing. During validation, the model predicted progression to ophthalmopathy a median of approximately 6.5 months ahead of onset, with more than 55% sensitivity and roughly 75% specificity. A discovery cohort of approximately 100 patients, about 40 with Graves' ophthalmopathy and more than 55 with stable Graves' hyperthyroidism, was used to find distinguishing TCR V-J signatures. Prospective prediction of ophthalmopathy was tested in an independent validation cohort consisting of fewer than 20 hyperthyroidism patients and some 17 patients who later progressed to ophthalmopathy. The 75 to 100 discovery patients were randomly divided into training and test sets at a 7:3 ratio. In addition, the study compared T-cell repertoires in thyroid tissue and in blood from several Graves' hyperthyroidism patients. After blood sampling, hyperthyroidism patients were treated with methimazole at a starting dose of 30 mg daily, and ophthalmopathy patients were treated with high-dose intravenous methylprednisolone. Libraries were constructed in a second round of multiplex PCR, after which size selection and purification were performed. Paired-end sequencing of the libraries was performed with 100 bp reads on an Illumina HiSeq2000. Raw data were processed with SOAPnuke, discarding reads with adapters, uncalled bases, mean Phred below 15, or no exact constant-primer or identifier match. COPE v1.2.5 was used to merge high-quality paired reads, and clonotypes were defined as unique nucleotide sequences. MiTCR v1.1 was used to align clonotypes to the IMGT TRBV, TRBD and TRBJ reference segments. The analysis was restricted to V-J combinations with a frequency above 0.0001, which together covered roughly 99% of the repertoires. The TCS score was defined as the ratio of F50 (clonal expansion) to E x V (chaos), calculated using BLOSUM62-based TCRdist between CDR3 peptides within each V-J. Welch's t-statistics and random forest reduced roughly 530 V-J features to about 12, which were used in a naive Bayes classifier (R e1071). No statistical method was used to set the sample size in advance, and investigators knew the group allocation. The paper reports TCR Vbeta CDR3 sequencing of over 120 peripheral blood samples: approximately 41 ophthalmopathy, fewer than 80 hyperthyroidism and approximately 17 progressor patients.

Sequenced here: peripheral blood mononuclear cells (PBMCs), sampled at new diagnosis, from a patient treated with antithyroid drugs. The clonotype originates from a woman aged 25 to 45 with Graves disease. Donor details come from another sample of the same person, matched by shared clones.

Here the CDR3 is given as CASTPGYGGSGSNEQFF. In nucleotides, the sequence is TGTGCCAGCACCCCAGGATATGGCGGGAGCGGTAGTAATGAGCAGTTCTTC. The rearranged segments are TRBV6-1 and TRBJ2-1, with 7 bases aligning to TRBD2. Trimming removed 7 bases from V and 7 bases from J; the gene matches leave 19 bases unexplained. CDR1 and CDR2 are read off the germline V gene as MNHNS and SASEGT. The CDR3 contains 17 residues, cysteine and phenylalanine counted. The sequence is cut down to CDR3 DNA, 51 bases in frame from base 1.